These 21 T cell receptor beta chains were all obtained from the same sample, sequenced in a study of T cell responses to AZD1222 COVID-19 vaccine. Profiled with immunoSEQ multiplex PCR; TCRdb holds only in-frame clones, not every one. The sample yields 100,000 to 120,000 clones, around 90% seen once. The source material was peripheral blood, sampled on day 0 of AZD1222 vaccination. Receptors were obtained from an adult in good health.

To note about this clone: Within the sample, other DNA sequences also encode this same CDR3. The rearrangement links TRBV18 to TRBJ1-3; D call uncertain. This CDR3 contains 15 residues. Looked up from germline, CDR1 is KGHSH and CDR2 is LQKENI. With 2 bases removed from V and 0 bases from J, the gap between germline ends came to 8 bases. The CDR3 sequence is CASSPNRGSGNTIYF. The CDR3 DNA reads TGTGCCAGCTCACCAAACCGGGGCTCTGGAAACACCATATATTTT.

In this sample, this clone turned up a few times. This chain links TRBV7-9 with TRBJ1-1, with D perhaps TRBD1 (6 bases). CDR3 size: 13 residues. Germline loops: CDR1 SEHNR, CDR2 FQNEAQ (reference sequence). Trimming left V 6 bases short and J 4 bases short, with 12 bases between. CDR3 sequence: CASRTGWSTEAFF. As DNA, the CDR3 is TGTGCCAGCAGGACAGGTTGGAGCACTGAAGCTTTCTTT.

This clone has just one count. This chain connects TRBV6-5 to TRBJ2-3; D perhaps matches TRBD1 (6 bases). From germline, CDR1 is MNHEY and CDR2 SVGAGI. V shed 5 bases and J shed 2 bases, with 14 bases lying between them. The length of the CDR3 is 15 residues. The CDR3 region has the DNA TGTGCCAGCAGTCCCACGGACAGCGCCACAGATACGCAGTATTTT. Its protein is CASSPTDSATDTQYF.

V gene TRBV9 combines with J gene TRBJ2-7, with 7 positions matching TRBD1. Trimming at V came to 3 bases and at J to 4 bases, leaving 10 bases not matched to a gene. CDR1 SGDLS and CDR2 YYNGEE come from the germline V gene. The CDR3 sequence is 15 residues long. The CDR3 reads CASSAGTENFYEQYF. The CDR3 nucleotides are TGTGCCAGCAGCGCCGGGACAGAGAATTTTTACGAGCAGTACTTC.

The chain links TRBV9 to TRBJ1-3; D is uncertain. Germline lookup yields CDR1 SGDLS and CDR2 YYNGEE. This CDR3 has 13 amino acids. V gave up 7 bases and J gave up 0 bases, with 8 bases separating them. CDR3: CASGRDSGNTIYF. The DNA of the CDR3 is TGTGCCAGCGGGCGTGACTCTGGAAACACCATATATTTT. The whole variable domain, remainder taken from reference TRBV9 and TRBJ1-3, is DSGVTQTPKHLITATGQRVTLRCSPRSGDLSVYWYQQSLDQGLQFLIQYYNGEERAKGNILERFSAQQFPDLHSELNLSSLELGDSALYFCASGRDSGNTIYFGEGSWLTVV.

The V and J genes are TRBV5-1 and TRBJ1-4, with TRBD1 as a possible D gene (5 bases). This CDR3 contains 15 residues. V lost 5 bases and J 0 bases, leaving 11 bases between the germline ends. Per germline, CDR1 SGHRS and CDR2 YFSETQ. The CDR3 spells CASRWDGATNEKLFF. The CDR3 DNA reads TGCGCCAGCAGATGGGACGGTGCAACTAATGAAAAACTGTTTTTT.

The V gene is TRBV18, the J gene TRBJ1-4; D is unresolved. The CDR3 runs to 14 residues. Per germline, CDR1 KGHSH and CDR2 LQKENI. The V and J ends lost 0 bases and 4 bases respectively, with 6 bases between them. CDR3 protein: CASSPPTHNEKLFF. The DNA for the CDR3 is TGTGCCAGCTCACCACCGACCCATAATGAAAAACTGTTTTTT.

The chain links TRBV27 to TRBJ2-7; no clear D. Per the germline V gene, CDR1 is MNHEY and CDR2 is SMNVEV (reference sequence). The CDR3 spans 15 residues. Deletions cut 6 bases from V and 0 bases from J, with 15 bases between. For the CDR3, the DNA is TGTGCCAGCAGCCGAAAATTCGGAGACTCCTACGAGCAGTACTTC. Protein sequence: CASSRKFGDSYEQYF.

The rearrangement links TRBV19 to TRBJ1-1; D is unresolved. CDR1 and CDR2 (germline): LNHDA, SQIVND (reference sequence). The CDR3 has 14 residues. Trimming took 8 bases from V and 1 from J, leaving 14 bases between them. CDR3 sequence reads: CASSPRAKNTEAFF. CDR3 bases: TGTGCCAGTTCTCCTCGGGCCAAGAACACTGAAGCTTTCTTT.

V gene TRBV5-1 combines with J gene TRBJ2-5, with D maybe TRBD1 (6 bases). The CDR3 has 14 residues. Trimming pared 4 bases from V and 3 bases from J, leaving 13 bases between. Per germline, CDR1 SGHRS and CDR2 YFSETQ. CDR3 protein: CASSPRQAEETQYF. CDR3 sequence (DNA): TGCGCCAGCAGCCCCCGACAGGCTGAAGAGACCCAGTACTTC.

This chain connects TRBV4-1 to TRBJ2-7; 7 bases are shared with TRBD1. The junction had 14 bases not matched to a gene; V was cut back by 1 base and J by 5 bases. The CDR3 consists of 17 residues. Germline CDR1 is MGHRA and CDR2 is YSYEKL. In DNA form, the CDR3 reads TGCGCCAGCAGCCAAGGCCTTTTCCGGGACAGTGTGAACGAGCAGTACTTC. Translating gives CASSQGLFRDSVNEQYF.

The rearrangement uses TRBV27 and TRBJ1-3; the D gene is possibly TRBD1 (5 bases). Trimming pared 6 bases from V and 1 base from J, leaving 16 bases between. Germline CDR1 and CDR2: MNHEY and SMNVEV (reference sequence). This CDR3 region has 16 residues. The CDR3 nucleotides are TGTGCCAGCAGCCATTGGGACGGTGGATCTGGAAACACCATATATTTT. Translating gives CASSHWDGGSGNTIYF.

V and J are TRBV18 and TRBJ1-2; D possibly corresponds to TRBD1 (6 bases). CDR3 size: 14 residues. The germline CDR1 and CDR2 sequences are KGHSH and LQKENI. V was clipped by 3 bases and J by 8 bases, with 16 bases between them. The CDR3 DNA reads as TGTGCCAGCTCACCGCAGGGGTTGTCGACCGGCTACACCTTC. Protein sequence: CASSPQGLSTGYTF.

This clone showed up just a few times. The rearrangement links TRBV25-1 to TRBJ1-6; D remains ambiguous. The CDR3 extends over 15 amino acids. In germline, CDR1 is MGHDK, CDR2 SYGVNS. V gave up 3 bases and J gave up 7 bases, with 13 bases separating them. Written as DNA, the CDR3 is TGTGCCAGCAGTGACGGCGGCAGCGAAAATTCACCCCTCCACTTT. Protein product: CASSDGGSENSPLHF.

The chain is built from TRBV5-1 and TRBJ2-1, with D possibly matching TRBD1 (5 bases). The CDR3 contains 14 residues. CDR1 and CDR2 (germline): SGHRS, YFSETQ. Trimming left V 0 bases short and J 7 bases short, with 11 bases between. CDR3 sequence: CASSLAGHPNEQFF. The CDR3 nucleotides are TGCGCCAGCAGCTTGGCAGGACATCCAAATGAGCAGTTCTTC.

This rearrangement joins TRBV11-3 to TRBJ1-1; 7 nucleotides agree with TRBD1. Trimming took 5 bases from V and 6 from J; bases not matched to a gene: 9. CDR3 size: 14 residues. Germline values: CDR1 SGHNT, CDR2 YENEEA. The CDR3 DNA reads TGTGCCAGCAGCCCGAGACAGGGATCGGCTGAAGCTTTCTTT. Translated, it gives CASSPRQGSAEAFF.

The gene calls are TRBV19 and TRBJ1-2, with 7 bases aligning to TRBD1. The ends lost 7 bases at V and 4 bases at J; junction bases unmatched: 9. CDR1 LNHDA and CDR2 SQIVND come from the germline V gene (reference sequence). The CDR3 loop spans 14 amino acids. The CDR3 spells CASKLGPGGYGYTF. The DNA of the CDR3 is TGTGCCAGTAAATTGGGGCCAGGGGGCTATGGCTACACCTTC.

This chain connects TRBV30 to TRBJ1-2; D gene uncertain. Trimming removed 0 bases at V and 4 bases at J, with 6 bases between. The CDR3 is made up of 12 amino acids. Germline values: CDR1 GTSNPN, CDR2 SVGIG (reference sequence). The CDR3 nucleotides read TGTGCCTGGAGTGTAAGGGTCTATGGCTACACCTTC. It encodes CAWSVRVYGYTF.

The chain employs TRBV2 and TRBJ1-1, with 11 bases aligning to TRBD1. This CDR3 spans 14 amino acids. In germline, CDR1 is SNHLY, CDR2 FYNNEI. Trimming cost V 7 bases and J 7 bases; bases outside gene matches: 8. CDR3 sequence: CASKQWGQGDEAFF. CDR3 nucleotides: TGTGCCAGCAAGCAATGGGGACAGGGGGATGAAGCTTTCTTT. Filled out from reference TRBV2 and TRBJ1-1, the complete variable domain reads EPEVTQTPSHQVTQMGQEVILRCVPISNHLYFYWYRQILGQKVEFLVSFYNNEISEKSEIFDDQFSVERPDGSNFTLKIRSTKLEDSAMYFCASKQWGQGDEAFFGQGTRLTVV.

The chain links TRBV10-1 to TRBJ1-2; TRBD1 matches 7 bases. J was trimmed by 6 bases and V by 3 bases; bases with no gene match: 7. Germline lookup yields CDR1 WNHNN and CDR2 SYGVQD (reference sequence). The CDR3 has 14 residues. CDR3: CASSDTGVKDGYTF. The CDR3 DNA reads TGCGCCAGCAGTGACACAGGGGTCAAGGATGGCTACACCTTC.

The chain combines TRBV9 with TRBJ2-7, with D unresolved. This CDR3 comprises 12 residues. The V end lost 0 bases, the J end lost 7 bases, and 8 bases lay between the germline ends. Germline CDR1 reads SGDLS; CDR2 reads YYNGEE. CDR3 region: CASSVAFGEQYF. CDR3 coding DNA: TGTGCCAGCAGCGTAGCCTTCGGTGAGCAGTACTTC.